This T cell receptor beta chain stems from a study of T-cell memory formation after mild COVID-19. About the research overall: TCR clustering was largely donor specific.

Constant-segment primers were used for 5'RACE, and the resulting TCR alpha and TCR beta cDNA libraries carried sample barcodes and UMIs. TCRdb redid the calling of the 5' RACE reads with MiXCR, one entry per CDR3 protein. There are 400,000 to 500,000 distinct CDR3 sequences in the sample; around 19% occur only once, and 8.4% lies in the top ten. Trimming took 6 bases from V and 1 from J, leaving 16 bases between them. The CDR3 length is 15 residues. Germline V CDR1 and CDR2: DFQATT, SNEGSKA (reference sequence). Remarks on this clonotype: Its antigen is unknown.

Study-level results: CD4+ clones that contracted lay mainly in CM and EM; CD8+ ones lay in EMRA.

Source material: PBMCs or a T cell subset sorted from them (not recorded which). V usage is TRBV20-1 and J usage is TRBJ2-1; TRBD1 is a possible D gene (6 bases). The receptor was isolated from an adult woman who had mild COVID-19 (a few samples of this study predate the infection). Cell type and time point are not known. The CDR3, as DNA: TGCAGTGCCATCGACAGGCCCCTATCCTACAATGAGCAGTTCTTC. Translation: CSAIDRPLSYNEQFF.